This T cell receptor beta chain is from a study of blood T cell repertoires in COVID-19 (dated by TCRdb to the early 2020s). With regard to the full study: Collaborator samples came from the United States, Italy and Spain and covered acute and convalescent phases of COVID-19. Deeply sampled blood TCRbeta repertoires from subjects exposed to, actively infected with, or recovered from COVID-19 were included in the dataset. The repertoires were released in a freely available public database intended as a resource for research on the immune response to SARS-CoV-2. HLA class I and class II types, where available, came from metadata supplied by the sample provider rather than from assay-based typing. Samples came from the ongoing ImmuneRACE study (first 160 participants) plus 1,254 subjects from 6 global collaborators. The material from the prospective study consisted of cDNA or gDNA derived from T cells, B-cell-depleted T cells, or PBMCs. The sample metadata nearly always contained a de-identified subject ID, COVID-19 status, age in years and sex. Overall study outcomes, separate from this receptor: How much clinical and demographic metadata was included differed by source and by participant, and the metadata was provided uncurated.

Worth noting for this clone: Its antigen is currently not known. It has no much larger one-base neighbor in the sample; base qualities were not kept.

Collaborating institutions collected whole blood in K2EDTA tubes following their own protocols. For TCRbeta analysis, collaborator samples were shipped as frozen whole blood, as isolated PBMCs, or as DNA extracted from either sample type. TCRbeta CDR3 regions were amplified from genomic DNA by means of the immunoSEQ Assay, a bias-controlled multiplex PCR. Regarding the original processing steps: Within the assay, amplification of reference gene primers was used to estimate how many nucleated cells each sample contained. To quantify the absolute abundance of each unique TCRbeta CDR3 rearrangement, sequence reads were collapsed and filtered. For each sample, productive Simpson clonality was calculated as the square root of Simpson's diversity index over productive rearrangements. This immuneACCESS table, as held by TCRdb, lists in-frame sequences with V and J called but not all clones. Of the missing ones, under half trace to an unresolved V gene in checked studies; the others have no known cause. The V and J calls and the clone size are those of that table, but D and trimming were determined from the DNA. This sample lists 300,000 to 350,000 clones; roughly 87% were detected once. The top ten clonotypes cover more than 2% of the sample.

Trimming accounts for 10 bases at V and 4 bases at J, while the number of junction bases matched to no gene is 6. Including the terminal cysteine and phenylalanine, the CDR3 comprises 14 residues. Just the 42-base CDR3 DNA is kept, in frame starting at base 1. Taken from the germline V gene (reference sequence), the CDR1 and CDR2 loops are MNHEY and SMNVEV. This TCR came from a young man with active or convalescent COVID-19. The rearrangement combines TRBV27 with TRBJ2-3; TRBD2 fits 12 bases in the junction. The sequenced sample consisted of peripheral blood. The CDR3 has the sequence CATKTSGGSDTQYF. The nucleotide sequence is TGTGCCACAAAGACTAGCGGGGGCTCAGATACGCAGTATTTT.